The rows below give T cell receptor beta chains drawn from one sample of a study of technical replicates of blood from several donors. This table comes from immunoSEQ multiplex PCR, and its TCRdb copy is limited to in-frame clones, with some not included. The table lists more than 90,000 clones, approximately 96% of them singletons. The sample consisted of T cells isolated from PBMCs. The receptors here all came from a human donor in good health. CDR3s leave out the opening cysteine and the closing phenylalanine or tryptophan.

>TRBV28
ASSPETGGGDAF
>TRBV9
ASSVGGTTSGYGYT
>TRBV7-2
ASSLGNFRGLGYGYT
>TRBV7-8
ASSFQPRDRGEKLF
>TRBV7-9
ASSPRQGVGTYEQY
>TRBV19
ARGRARTDTQY
>TRBV2
ASSGNPRGNQPQH
>TRBV19
ASSSPYRGSYEQY
>TRBV7-2
ASSPLSYGYT
>TRBV23-1
ASSQSGREHSPLH
>TRBV28
ASSFPGNYGYT
>TRBV5-4
ASSLRRGSQETQY
>TRBV9
ASSPEVDTQY
>TRBV5-4
ASSAGQGSNQPQH
>TRBV28
ASSDLGDSGYT
>TRBV27
ASARAPTDYTGELF
>TRBV5-4
ASSLVGGGPTDTQY
>TRBV7-9
ASSSLEAVEQY
>TRBV29-1
SVEGLVHNEQF
>TRBV5-1
ASSLDRGQETQY
>TRBV7-8
ASSLAGGRVRNEQF
>TRBV2
ASSGLQGYEQY
>TRBV9
ASSVASGRTYNEQF
>TRBV13
ASSPPPRGLQSYEQY
>TRBV7-3
ASSLQGTDTQY
>TRBV5-1
ASTGVTGANVLT
>TRBV7-6
ASSFRSNRDPGELF
>TRBV9
ASSLPAGGGEKLF
>TRBV7-9
ASSLAETGGWGTEAF
>TRBV9
ASSATSGGNNEQF
>TRBV18
ASSPPETGRYGYT
>TRBV5-1
ASSFGVRQGIVEQF
>TRBV28
ALGGGAYGYT
>TRBV7-2
ASSLVGDRVKTQY
>TRBV6-6
ASREYMNTEAF
>TRBV19
ASSIRGGNQPQH
>TRBV11-3
ASRGRGGLYNEQF
>TRBV12-2
ASRSQGPANYGYT
>TRBV6-1
ASFRVQVGEQY
>TRBV14
ASSQDSSGRDTGELF
>TRBV7-2
ASSLAPSRYEQY
>TRBV5-6
ASSHQAGGGRDGTDTQY
>TRBV10-3
AISVDSSNQPQH
>TRBV12-5
ASGPPTGSYEQY
>TRBV9
ASSSGTGGEKLF
>TRBV6-1
ASSGLGVGSYNEQF
>TRBV4-1
ASSHPGQGAGVGETQY
>TRBV4-2
ASSQTRVGDGELF